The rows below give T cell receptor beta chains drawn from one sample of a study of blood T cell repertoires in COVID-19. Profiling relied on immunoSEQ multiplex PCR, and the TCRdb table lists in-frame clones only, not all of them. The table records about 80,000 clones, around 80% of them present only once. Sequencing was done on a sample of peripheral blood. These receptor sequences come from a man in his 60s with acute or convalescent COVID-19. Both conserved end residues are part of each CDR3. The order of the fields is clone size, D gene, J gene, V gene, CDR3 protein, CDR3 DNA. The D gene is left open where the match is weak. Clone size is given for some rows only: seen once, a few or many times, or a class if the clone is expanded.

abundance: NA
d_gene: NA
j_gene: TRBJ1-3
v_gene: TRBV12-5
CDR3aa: CASGLFSGNTIYF
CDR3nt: TGTGCTAGTGGCCTCTTCTCTGGAAACACCATATATTTT

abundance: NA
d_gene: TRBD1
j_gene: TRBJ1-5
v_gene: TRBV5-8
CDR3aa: CASSLGRDSYSNQPQHF
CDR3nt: TGTGCCAGCAGCTTGGGACGGGACAGCTATAGCAATCAGCCCCAGCATTTT

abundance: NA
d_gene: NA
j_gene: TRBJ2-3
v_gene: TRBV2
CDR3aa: CASSEVQGTDTQYF
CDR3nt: TGTGCCAGCAGTGAGGTACAGGGAACAGATACGCAGTATTTT

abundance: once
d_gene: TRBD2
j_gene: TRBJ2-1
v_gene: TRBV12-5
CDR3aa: CASGFNRQLAGGREQFF
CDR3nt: TGTGCTAGTGGATTCAACCGGCAACTAGCGGGGGGGCGTGAGCAGTTCTTC

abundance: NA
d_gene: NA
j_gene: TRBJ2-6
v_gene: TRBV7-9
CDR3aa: CASSLAPGAGANVLTF
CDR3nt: TGTGCCAGCAGCTTAGCTCCAGGTGCTGGGGCCAACGTCCTGACTTTC

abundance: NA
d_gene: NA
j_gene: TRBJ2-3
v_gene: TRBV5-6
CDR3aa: CASSITGLGTDTQYF
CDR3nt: TGTGCCAGCAGCATCACGGGACTCGGCACAGATACGCAGTATTTT

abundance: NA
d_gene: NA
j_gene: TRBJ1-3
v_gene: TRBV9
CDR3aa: CASSVDTGISGNTIYF
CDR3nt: TGTGCCAGCAGCGTAGACACAGGGATCTCTGGAAACACCATATATTTT

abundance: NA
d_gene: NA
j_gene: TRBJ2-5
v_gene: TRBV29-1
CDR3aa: CSVEGTVGETQYF
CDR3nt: TGCAGCGTTGAAGGGACAGTTGGGGAGACCCAGTACTTC

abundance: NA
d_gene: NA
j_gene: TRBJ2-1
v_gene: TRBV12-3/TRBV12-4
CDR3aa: CASSSQGSNEQFF
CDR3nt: TGTGCCAGCAGTTCGCAGGGGAGCAATGAGCAGTTCTTC

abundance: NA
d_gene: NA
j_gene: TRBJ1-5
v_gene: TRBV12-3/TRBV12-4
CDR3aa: CASSLGTAQPQHF
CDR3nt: TGTGCCAGCAGTTTAGGGACAGCCCAGCCCCAGCATTTT

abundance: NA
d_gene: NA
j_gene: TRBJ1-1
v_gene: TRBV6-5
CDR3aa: CASSSDSYTEAFF
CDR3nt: TGTGCCAGCAGCTCGGACAGTTACACTGAAGCTTTCTTT

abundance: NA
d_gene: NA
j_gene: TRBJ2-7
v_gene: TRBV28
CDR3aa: CASSFSVEERSYEQYF
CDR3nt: TGTGCCAGCAGTTTCTCAGTGGAGGAGCGTAGCTACGAGCAGTACTTC

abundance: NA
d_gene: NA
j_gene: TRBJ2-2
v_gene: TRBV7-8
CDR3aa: CASSSQGLSTGELFF
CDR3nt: TGTGCCAGCAGCTCCCAGGGTTTGTCCACCGGGGAGCTGTTTTTT

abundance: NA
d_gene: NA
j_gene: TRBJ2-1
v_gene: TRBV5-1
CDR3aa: CASSSHVTGEQFF
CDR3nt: TGCGCCAGCAGCTCCCATGTCACCGGGGAGCAGTTCTTC

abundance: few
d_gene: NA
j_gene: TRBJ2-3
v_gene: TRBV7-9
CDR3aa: CASSPKGPDTQYF
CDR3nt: TGTGCCAGCAGCCCAAAGGGGCCAGATACGCAGTATTTT

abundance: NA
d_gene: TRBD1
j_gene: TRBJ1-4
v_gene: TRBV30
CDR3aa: CAWSGTGYNEKLFF
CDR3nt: TGTGCCTGGAGTGGGACAGGTTATAATGAAAAACTGTTTTTT

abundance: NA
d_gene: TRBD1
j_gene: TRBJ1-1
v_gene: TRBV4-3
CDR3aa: CASSQEQGRNTEAFF
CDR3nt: TGCGCCAGCAGCCAAGAACAGGGGCGCAACACTGAAGCTTTCTTT

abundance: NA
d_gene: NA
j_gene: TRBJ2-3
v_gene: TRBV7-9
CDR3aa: CASSSGDGGTDTQYF
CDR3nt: TGTGCCAGCAGCTCAGGGGACGGGGGCACAGATACGCAGTATTTT

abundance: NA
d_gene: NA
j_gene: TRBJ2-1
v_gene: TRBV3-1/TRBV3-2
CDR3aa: CASSQARDGYEQFF
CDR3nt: TGTGCCAGCAGCCAAGCCCGGGATGGGTATGAGCAGTTCTTC

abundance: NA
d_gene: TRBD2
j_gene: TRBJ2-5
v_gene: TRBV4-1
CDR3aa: CASSQVAGGPVETQYF
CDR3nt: TGCGCCAGCAGCCAGGTAGCGGGGGGGCCGGTAGAGACCCAGTACTTC

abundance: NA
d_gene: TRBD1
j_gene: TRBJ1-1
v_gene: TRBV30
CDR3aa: CAWSFQGGTEAFF
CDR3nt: TGTGCCTGGAGTTTTCAGGGGGGCACTGAAGCTTTCTTT

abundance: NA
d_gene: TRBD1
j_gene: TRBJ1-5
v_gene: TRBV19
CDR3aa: CASSRGQGNRYSNQPQHF
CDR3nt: TGTGCCAGTAGTAGGGGACAGGGCAACCGTTATAGCAATCAGCCCCAGCATTTT

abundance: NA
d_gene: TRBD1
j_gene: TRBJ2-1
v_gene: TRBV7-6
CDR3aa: CASSPGQGSYNEQFF
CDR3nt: TGTGCCAGCAGCCCGGGACAGGGGAGTTACAATGAGCAGTTCTTC

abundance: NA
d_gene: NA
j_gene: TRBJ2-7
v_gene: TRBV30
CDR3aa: CAWSADISYEQYF
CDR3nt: TGTGCCTGGAGTGCGGACATCTCCTACGAGCAGTACTTC

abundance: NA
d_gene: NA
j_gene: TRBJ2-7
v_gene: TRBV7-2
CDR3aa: CASSLVMARTYEQYF
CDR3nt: TGTGCCAGCAGCTTAGTAATGGCCAGAACCTACGAGCAGTACTTC

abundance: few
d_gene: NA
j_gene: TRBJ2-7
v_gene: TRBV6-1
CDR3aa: CASSERGYEQYF
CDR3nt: TGTGCCAGCAGTGAAAGGGGGTACGAGCAGTACTTC

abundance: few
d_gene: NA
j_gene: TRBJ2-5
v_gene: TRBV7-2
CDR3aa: CASSLAPSGGGGTQYF
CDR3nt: TGTGCCAGCAGCTTAGCTCCGTCGGGGGGCGGAGGGACCCAGTACTTC

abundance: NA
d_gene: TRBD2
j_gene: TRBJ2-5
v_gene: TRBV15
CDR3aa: CATSRARGSGGETQYF
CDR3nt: TGTGCCACCAGCAGAGCCCGGGGTTCGGGGGGGGAGACCCAGTACTTC

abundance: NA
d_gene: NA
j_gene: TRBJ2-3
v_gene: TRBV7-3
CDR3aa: CASSLTRDTQYF
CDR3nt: TGTGCCAGCAGCTTAACCCGAGATACGCAGTATTTT

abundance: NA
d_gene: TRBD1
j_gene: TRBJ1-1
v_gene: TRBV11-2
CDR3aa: CASSTTGLEAFF
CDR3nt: TGTGCCAGCAGCACGACAGGGCTGGAAGCTTTCTTT

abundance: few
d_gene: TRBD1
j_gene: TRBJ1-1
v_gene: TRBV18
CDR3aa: CASSPPGTGNTEAFF
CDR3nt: TGTGCCAGCTCACCGCCCGGGACAGGGAACACTGAAGCTTTCTTT

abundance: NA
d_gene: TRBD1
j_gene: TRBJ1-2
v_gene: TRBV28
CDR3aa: CASRRQGSYGYTF
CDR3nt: TGTGCCAGCAGGCGACAGGGATCCTATGGCTACACCTTC

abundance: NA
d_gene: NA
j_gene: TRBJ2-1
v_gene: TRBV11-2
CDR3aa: CASSGQNRALRNYEQFF
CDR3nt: TGTGCCAGCAGCGGGCAAAACAGGGCCCTTAGGAACTATGAGCAGTTCTTC

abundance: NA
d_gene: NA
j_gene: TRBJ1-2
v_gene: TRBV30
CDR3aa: CASPTPRGNGGYTF
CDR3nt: TGTGCCTCCCCTACGCCTAGGGGGAATGGTGGCTACACCTTC

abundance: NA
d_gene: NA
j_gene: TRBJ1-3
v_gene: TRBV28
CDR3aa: CASSPGGARGNTIYF
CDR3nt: TGTGCCAGCAGCCCGGGGGGGGCGCGAGGGAACACCATATATTTT

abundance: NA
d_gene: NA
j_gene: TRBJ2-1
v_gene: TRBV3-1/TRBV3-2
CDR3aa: CASSLSTNFNNEQFF
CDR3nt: TGTGCCAGCAGCCTTTCTACTAACTTCAACAATGAGCAGTTCTTC

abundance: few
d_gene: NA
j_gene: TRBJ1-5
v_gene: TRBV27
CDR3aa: CATRRGSLTEQPQHF
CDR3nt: TGTGCCACGCGGCGTGGGAGTCTCACAGAGCAGCCCCAGCATTTT

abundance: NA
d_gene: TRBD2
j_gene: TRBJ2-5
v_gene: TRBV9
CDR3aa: CASSLSGGAQETQYF
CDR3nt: TGTGCCAGCAGCCTCAGCGGGGGGGCCCAAGAGACCCAGTACTTC

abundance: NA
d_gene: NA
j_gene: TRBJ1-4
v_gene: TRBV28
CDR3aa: CASSPLIPGFHEKLFF
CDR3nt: TGTGCCAGCAGTCCCCTCATTCCAGGATTCCATGAAAAACTGTTTTTT

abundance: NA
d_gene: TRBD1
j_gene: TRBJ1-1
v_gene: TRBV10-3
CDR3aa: CAISDAGTGGQTEAFF
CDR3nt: TGTGCCATCAGCGACGCCGGGACAGGGGGCCAGACTGAAGCTTTCTTT

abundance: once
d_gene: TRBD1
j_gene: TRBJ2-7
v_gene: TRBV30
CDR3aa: CAWKGDRDMKQYF
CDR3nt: TGTGCCTGGAAAGGGGACAGGGATATGAAGCAGTACTTC

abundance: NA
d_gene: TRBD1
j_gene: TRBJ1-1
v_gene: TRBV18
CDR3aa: CASSRDRLGTEAFF
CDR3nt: TGTGCCAGCTCACGGGACAGGTTGGGCACTGAAGCTTTCTTT

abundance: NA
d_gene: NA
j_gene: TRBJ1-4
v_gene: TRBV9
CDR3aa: CASSFAGRDEKLFF
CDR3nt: TGTGCCAGCAGTTTCGCAGGGAGGGATGAAAAACTGTTTTTT

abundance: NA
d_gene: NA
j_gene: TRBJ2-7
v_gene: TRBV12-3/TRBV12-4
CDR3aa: CASTRAGGNEQYF
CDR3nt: TGTGCCAGCACGCGGGCAGGTGGGAACGAGCAGTACTTC

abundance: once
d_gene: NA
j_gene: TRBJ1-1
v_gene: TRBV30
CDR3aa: CAWSVQGDTEAFF
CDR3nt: TGTGCCTGGAGTGTACAGGGAGACACTGAAGCTTTCTTT